The T cell receptor (beta chain) under discussion was sequenced for a study of blood T cells in healthy people across ages. Germline values: CDR1 DFQATT, CDR2 SNEGSKA (reference sequence). Trimming removed 0 bases from V and 3 bases from J, with 8 bases in between. This CDR3 spans 13 amino acids. This clonotype has only a few counts. Its antigen remains unidentified. With a J-beta primer mix and a sample-barcoded 5' primer, a second PCR ran roughly 6 to 12 cycles. TCRdb re-derived calls from the 5' RACE reads in MiXCR, one entry per CDR3 protein. The profile shows about 500,000 distinct CDR3 sequences, around 24% of them singletons. General observations from the study: With naive T cell percentage, TCR beta diversity showed a strong correlation. Investigators treated diversity estimates from one million T cells as underestimates.

In addition, the sample was reused for a study of T cells of mothers and their children. That publication notes: Related and unrelated pairs show similar shaping of TCR recombination output by thymic selection. Biologically related mothers and children overlapped slightly more than unrelated pairs, a non-significant difference.

Sequencing used blood. The sequence was obtained from a boy between 10 and 17 years old in good health. The V call is TRBV20-1, the J call TRBJ2-5; D remains unclear. The CDR3 loop reads CSAREGGKETQYF. CDR3 bases: TGCAGTGCTAGAGAGGGCGGAAAAGAGACCCAGTACTTC.